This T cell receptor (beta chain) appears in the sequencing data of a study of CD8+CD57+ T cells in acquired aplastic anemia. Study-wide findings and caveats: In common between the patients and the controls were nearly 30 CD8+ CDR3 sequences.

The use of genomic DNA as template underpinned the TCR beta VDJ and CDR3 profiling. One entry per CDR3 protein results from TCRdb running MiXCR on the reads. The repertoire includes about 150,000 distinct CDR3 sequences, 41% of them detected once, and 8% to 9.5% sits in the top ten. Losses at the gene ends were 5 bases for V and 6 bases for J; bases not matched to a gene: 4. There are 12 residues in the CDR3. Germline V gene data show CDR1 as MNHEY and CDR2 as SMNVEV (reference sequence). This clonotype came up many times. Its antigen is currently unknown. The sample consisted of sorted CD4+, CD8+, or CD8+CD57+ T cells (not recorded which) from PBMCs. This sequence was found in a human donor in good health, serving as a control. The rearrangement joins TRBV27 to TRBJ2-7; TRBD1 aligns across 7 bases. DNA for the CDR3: TGTGCCAGCAGTGAGCACAGGGGCGAGCAGTACTTC. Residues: CASSEHRGEQYF.